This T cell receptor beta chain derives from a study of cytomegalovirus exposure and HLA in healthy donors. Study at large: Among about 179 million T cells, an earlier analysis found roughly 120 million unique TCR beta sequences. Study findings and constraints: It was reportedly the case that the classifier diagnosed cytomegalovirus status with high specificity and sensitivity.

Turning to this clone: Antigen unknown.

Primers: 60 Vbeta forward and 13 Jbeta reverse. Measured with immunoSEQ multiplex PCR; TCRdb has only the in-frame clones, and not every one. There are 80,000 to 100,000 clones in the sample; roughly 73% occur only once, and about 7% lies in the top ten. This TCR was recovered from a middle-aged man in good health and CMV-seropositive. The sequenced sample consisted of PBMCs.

The CDR3 loop reads CASRTGYYGYTF. The CDR3 region has the DNA TGTGCCAGCAGGACAGGGTACTATGGCTACACCTTC. The chain couples TRBV6-5 to TRBJ1-2; TRBD1 matches 7 bases. Losses at the gene ends were 6 bases for V and 3 bases for J; bases not matched to a gene: 1. The V gene's germline CDR1 is MNHEY and CDR2 SVGAGI. This CDR3 region has 12 residues.